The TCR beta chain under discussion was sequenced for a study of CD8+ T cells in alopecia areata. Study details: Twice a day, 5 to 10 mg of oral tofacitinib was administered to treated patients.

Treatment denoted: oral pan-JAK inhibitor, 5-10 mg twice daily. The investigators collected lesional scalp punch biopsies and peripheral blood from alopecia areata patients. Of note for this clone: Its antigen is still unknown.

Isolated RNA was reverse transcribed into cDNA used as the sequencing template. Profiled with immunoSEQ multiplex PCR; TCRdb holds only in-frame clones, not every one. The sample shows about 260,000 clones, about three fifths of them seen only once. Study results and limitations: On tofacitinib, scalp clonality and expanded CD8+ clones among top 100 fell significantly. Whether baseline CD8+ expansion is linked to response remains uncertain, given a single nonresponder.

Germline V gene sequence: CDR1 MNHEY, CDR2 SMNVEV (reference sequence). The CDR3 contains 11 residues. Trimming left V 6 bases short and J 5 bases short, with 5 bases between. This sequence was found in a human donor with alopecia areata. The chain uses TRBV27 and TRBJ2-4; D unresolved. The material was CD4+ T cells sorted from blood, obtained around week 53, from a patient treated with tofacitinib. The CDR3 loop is CASRWQNIQYF. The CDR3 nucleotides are TGTGCCAGCAGGTGGCAAAACATTCAGTACTTC.